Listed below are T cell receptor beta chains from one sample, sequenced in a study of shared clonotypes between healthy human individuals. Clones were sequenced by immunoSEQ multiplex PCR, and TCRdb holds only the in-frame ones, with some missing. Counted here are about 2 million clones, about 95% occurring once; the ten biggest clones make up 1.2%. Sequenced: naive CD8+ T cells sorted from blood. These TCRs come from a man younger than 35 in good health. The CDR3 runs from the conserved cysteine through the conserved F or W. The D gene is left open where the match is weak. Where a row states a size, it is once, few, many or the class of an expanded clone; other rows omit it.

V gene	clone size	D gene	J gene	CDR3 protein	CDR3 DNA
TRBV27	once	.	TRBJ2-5	CASSFNRAYQETQYF	TGTGCCAGCAGTTTTAACAGGGCGTACCAAGAGACCCAGTACTTC
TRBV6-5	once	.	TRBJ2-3	CASSYSGPSTDTQYF	TGTGCCAGCAGTTACAGCGGACCAAGCACAGATACGCAGTATTTT
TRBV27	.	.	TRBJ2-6	CASSLSRAGANVLTF	TGTGCCAGCAGTTTGTCGAGGGCCGGGGCCAACGTCCTGACTTTC
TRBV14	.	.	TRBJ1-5	CASSQGEANQPQHF	TGTGCCAGCAGCCAAGGCGAGGCGAATCAGCCCCAGCATTTT
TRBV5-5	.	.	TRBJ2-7	CASSSQGMEEYF	TGTGCCAGCAGCTCCCAGGGTATGGAGGAGTACTTC
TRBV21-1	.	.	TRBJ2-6	CASSKARDSVPPSGANVLTF	TGTGCCAGCAGCAAAGCAAGGGACAGTGTCCCTCCCTCTGGGGCCAACGTCCTGACTTTC
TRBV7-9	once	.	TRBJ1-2	CASSLLEGTNYGYTF	TGTGCCAGCAGCTTATTGGAGGGGACTAACTATGGCTACACCTTC
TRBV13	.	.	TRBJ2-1	CASSRDEGGVVWNEQFF	TGTGCCAGCAGCCGAGATGAGGGCGGGGTTGTGTGGAATGAGCAGTTCTTC
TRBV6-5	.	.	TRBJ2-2	CASTPMGPNTGELFF	TGTGCCAGCACTCCCATGGGACCCAACACCGGGGAGCTGTTTTTT
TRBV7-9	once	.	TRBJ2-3	CASSFLRHLSTDTQYF	TGTGCCAGCAGTTTTTTGAGACACCTAAGCACAGATACGCAGTATTTT
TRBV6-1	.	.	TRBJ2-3	CASSERIQAVEGDTQYF	TGTGCCAGCAGTGAACGAATACAGGCGGTTGAGGGAGATACGCAGTATTTT
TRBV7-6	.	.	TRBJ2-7	CASSLDLASSGEQYF	TGTGCCAGCAGCTTAGATCTGGCTAGCTCTGGCGAGCAGTACTTC
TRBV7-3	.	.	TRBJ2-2	CASSSPHRENTGELFF	TGTGCCAGCAGCTCCCCCCACAGGGAGAACACCGGGGAGCTGTTTTTT
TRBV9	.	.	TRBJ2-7	CASSVGVNSYEQYF	TGTGCCAGCAGCGTAGGAGTCAACTCCTACGAGCAGTACTTC
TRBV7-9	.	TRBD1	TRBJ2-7	CASSFPGQGPYEQYF	TGTGCCAGCAGCTTCCCGGGACAGGGGCCCTACGAGCAGTACTTC
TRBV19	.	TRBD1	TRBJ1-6	CASSTTGGDNSPLHF	TGTGCCAGTAGTACGACAGGGGGAGATAATTCACCCCTCCACTTT
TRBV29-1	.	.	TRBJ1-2	CSVREDYGYTF	TGCAGCGTCCGGGAGGACTATGGCTACACCTTC
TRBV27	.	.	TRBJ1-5	CASSLGGPNQPQHF	TGTGCCAGCAGTTTAGGGGGGCCCAATCAGCCCCAGCATTTT
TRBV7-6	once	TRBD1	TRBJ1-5	CASSPEQGGSNQPQHF	TGTGCCAGCAGCCCGGAACAGGGGGGTAGCAATCAGCCCCAGCATTTT
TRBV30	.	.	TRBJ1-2	CAWSSGGYTF	TGTGCCTGGAGCTCCGGGGGCTACACCTTC
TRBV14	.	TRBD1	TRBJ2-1	CASKGQSSYNEQFF	TGTGCCAGCAAGGGACAGAGCTCCTACAATGAGCAGTTCTTC
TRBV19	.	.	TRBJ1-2	CASSIASLAYGYTF	TGTGCCAGTAGTATTGCCTCTCTCGCTTATGGCTACACCTTC
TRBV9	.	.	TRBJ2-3	CASSSTEEVTQYF	TGTGCCAGCAGCTCCACCGAGGAGGTTACGCAGTATTTT
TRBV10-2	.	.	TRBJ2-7	CASSENEGYEQYF	TGCGCCAGCAGTGAGAACGAGGGCTACGAGCAGTACTTC
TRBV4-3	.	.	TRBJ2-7	CASSQFDGVSYEQYF	TGCGCCAGCAGCCAATTTGATGGGGTCTCATACGAGCAGTACTTC
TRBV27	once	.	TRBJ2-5	CASSLIPADQETQYF	TGTGCCAGCAGTTTAATACCGGCAGACCAAGAGACCCAGTACTTC
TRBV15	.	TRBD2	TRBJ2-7	CATSRGWGLAVHEQYF	TGTGCCACCAGCAGGGGATGGGGACTAGCGGTCCACGAGCAGTACTTC
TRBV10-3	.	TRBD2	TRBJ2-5	CAIRAGPGRVLETQYF	TGTGCCATCAGGGCGGGACCAGGGAGGGTACTTGAGACCCAGTACTTC
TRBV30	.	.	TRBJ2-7	CAWSLDTTYEQYF	TGTGCCTGGAGTTTAGACACGACCTACGAGCAGTACTTC
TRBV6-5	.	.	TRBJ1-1	CATFHDGYMNTEAFF	TGTGCCACCTTTCACGACGGATACATGAACACTGAAGCTTTCTTT
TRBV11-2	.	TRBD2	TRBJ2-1	CASSLRRPSSGIRENEQFF	TGTGCCAGCAGCCTCCGGCGCCCATCTAGCGGGATTAGGGAGAATGAGCAGTTCTTC
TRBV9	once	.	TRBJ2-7	CASSPGLGSYEQYF	TGTGCCAGCAGCCCGGGTCTAGGCTCCTACGAGCAGTACTTC
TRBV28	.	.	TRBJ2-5	CASSSEGTGNSETQYF	TGTGCCAGCAGTTCCGAAGGAACAGGGAATTCGGAGACCCAGTACTTC
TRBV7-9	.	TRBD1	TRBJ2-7	CASSLGQGAHYEQYF	TGTGCCAGCAGCTTAGGACAGGGGGCACACTACGAGCAGTACTTC
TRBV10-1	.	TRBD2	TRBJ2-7	CASRNQGVKRASGRALIGEQYF	TGCGCCAGCAGAAACCAGGGGGTAAAGAGGGCTAGCGGGAGGGCCCTAATTGGCGAGCAGTACTTC
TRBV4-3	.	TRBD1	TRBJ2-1	CASSQSTGQGVDEQFF	TGCGCCAGCAGCCAATCCACGGGACAGGGGGTCGATGAGCAGTTCTTC
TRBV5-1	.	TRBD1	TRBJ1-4	CASSAPGQGRTNEKLFF	TGCGCCAGCAGCGCACCGGGACAGGGTAGGACTAATGAAAAACTGTTTTTT
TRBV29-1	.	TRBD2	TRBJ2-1	CSVEGVGLAASSSYNEQFF	TGCAGCGTTGAAGGTGTGGGACTAGCGGCCTCGAGCTCCTACAATGAGCAGTTCTTC
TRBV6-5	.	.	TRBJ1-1	CASSTPYGATEAFF	TGTGCCAGCAGTACACCCTACGGGGCCACTGAAGCTTTCTTT
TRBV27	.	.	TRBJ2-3	CASSQDQDTQYF	TGTGCCAGCAGTCAAGACCAGGATACGCAGTATTTT
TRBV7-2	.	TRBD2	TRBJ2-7	CASRAVAGDYEQYF	TGTGCCAGCAGGGCCGTGGCGGGAGACTACGAGCAGTACTTC
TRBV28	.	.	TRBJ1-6	CASGSNSPLHF	TGTGCCAGCGGGTCTAATTCACCCCTCCACTTT
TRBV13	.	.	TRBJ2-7	CASSLAPYEQYF	TGTGCCAGCAGCTTAGCCCCCTACGAGCAGTACTTC
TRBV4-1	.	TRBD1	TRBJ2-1	CASSPDRGGNEQFF	TGCGCCAGCAGCCCGGACAGGGGTGGCAATGAGCAGTTCTTC
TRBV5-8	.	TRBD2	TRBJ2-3	CASSLWEGLITSTDTQYF	TGTGCCAGCAGCTTGTGGGAGGGCCTAATTACTAGCACAGATACGCAGTATTTT
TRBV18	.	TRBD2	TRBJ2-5	CASSPLGTSGSDQETQYF	TGTGCCAGCTCACCACTCGGGACTAGCGGGAGTGATCAAGAGACCCAGTACTTC
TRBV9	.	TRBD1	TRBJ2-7	CASSVWDRTPSYEQYF	TGTGCCAGCAGCGTCTGGGACAGAACTCCCTCCTACGAGCAGTACTTC
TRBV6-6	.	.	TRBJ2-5	CASSYQMTLEGTQYF	TGTGCCAGCAGTTACCAGATGACCCTGGAGGGGACCCAGTACTTC